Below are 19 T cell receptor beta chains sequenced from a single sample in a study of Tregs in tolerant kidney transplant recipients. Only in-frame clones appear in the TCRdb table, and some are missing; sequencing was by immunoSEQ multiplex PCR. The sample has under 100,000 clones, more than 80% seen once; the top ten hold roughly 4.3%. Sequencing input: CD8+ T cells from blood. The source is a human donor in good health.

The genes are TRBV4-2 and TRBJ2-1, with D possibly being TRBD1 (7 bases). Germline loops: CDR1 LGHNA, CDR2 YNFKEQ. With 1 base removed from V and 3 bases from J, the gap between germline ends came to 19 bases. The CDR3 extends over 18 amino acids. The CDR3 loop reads CASSQGKGASENYNEQFF. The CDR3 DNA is TGTGCCAGCAGCCAAGGGAAGGGGGCTAGCGAGAACTACAATGAGCAGTTCTTC.

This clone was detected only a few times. The DNA of the CDR3 is TGTGCCAGCAGTTTACAACAGTATAATTCACCCCTCCACTTT. Translating it yields CASSLQQYNSPLHF. The chain couples TRBV27 to TRBJ1-6; D is undetermined. The CDR3 has 14 amino acids. Germline V gives CDR1 MNHEY, CDR2 SMNVEV (reference sequence). The V end was cut by 2 bases, the J end by 4 bases, with 6 bases between.

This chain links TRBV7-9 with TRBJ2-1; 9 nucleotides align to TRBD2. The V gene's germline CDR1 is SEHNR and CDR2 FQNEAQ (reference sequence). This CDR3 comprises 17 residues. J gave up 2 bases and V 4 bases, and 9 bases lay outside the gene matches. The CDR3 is CASSSPEAGGTYNEQFF. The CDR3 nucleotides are TGTGCCAGCAGCTCCCCTGAAGCGGGAGGCACCTACAATGAGCAGTTCTTC.

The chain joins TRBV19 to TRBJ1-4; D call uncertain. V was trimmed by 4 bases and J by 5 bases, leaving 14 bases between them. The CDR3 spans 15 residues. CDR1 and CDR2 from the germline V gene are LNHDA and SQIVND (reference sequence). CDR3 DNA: TGTGCCAGTAGTAGCCCCCAATACAGAAATGAAAAACTGTTTTTT. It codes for CASSSPQYRNEKLFF. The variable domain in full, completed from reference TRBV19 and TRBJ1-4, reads DGGITQSPKYLFRKEGQNVTLSCEQNLNHDAMYWYRQDPGQGLRLIYYSQIVNDFQKGDIAEGYSVSREKKESFPLTVTSAQKNPTAFYLCASSSPQYRNEKLFFGSGTQLSVL.

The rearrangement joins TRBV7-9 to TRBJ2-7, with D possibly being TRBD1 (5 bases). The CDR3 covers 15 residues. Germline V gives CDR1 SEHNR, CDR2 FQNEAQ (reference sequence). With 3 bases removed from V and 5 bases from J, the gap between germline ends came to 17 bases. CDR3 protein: CASSFSQGTFHEQYF. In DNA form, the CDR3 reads TGTGCCAGCAGCTTTTCGCAGGGAACGTTCCACGAGCAGTACTTC.

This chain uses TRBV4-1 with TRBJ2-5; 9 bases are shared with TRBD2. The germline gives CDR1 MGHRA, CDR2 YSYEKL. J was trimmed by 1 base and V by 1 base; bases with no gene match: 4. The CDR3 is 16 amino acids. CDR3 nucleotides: TGCGCCAGCAGCCAAGGAGCGGGAGGCTTCCAAGAGACCCAGTACTTC. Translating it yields CASSQGAGGFQETQYF.

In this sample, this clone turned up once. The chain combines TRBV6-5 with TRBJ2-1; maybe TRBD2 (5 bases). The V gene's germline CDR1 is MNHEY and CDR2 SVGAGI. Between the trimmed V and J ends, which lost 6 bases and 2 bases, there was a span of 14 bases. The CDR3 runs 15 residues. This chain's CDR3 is CASSVITGTYNEQFF. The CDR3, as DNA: TGTGCCAGCAGCGTCATTACGGGAACCTACAATGAGCAGTTCTTC.

The CDR3 is CASSWTSGRPEQYF. The CDR3 region has the DNA TGTGCCAGCAGTTGGACTAGCGGGAGGCCCGAGCAGTACTTC. V gene TRBV5-4 combines with J gene TRBJ2-7, with 14 bases aligning to TRBD2. After removal of 5 bases from V and 6 bases from J, the junction contained 4 bases not matched to a gene. There are 14 residues in the CDR3. Germline V gives CDR1 SGHNT, CDR2 YYREEE (reference sequence).

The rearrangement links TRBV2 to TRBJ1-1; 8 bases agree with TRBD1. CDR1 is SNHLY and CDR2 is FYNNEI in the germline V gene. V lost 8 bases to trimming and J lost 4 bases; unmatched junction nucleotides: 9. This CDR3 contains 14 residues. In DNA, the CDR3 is TGTGCCAGCGAGACAGGGGTATTTGGCACTGAAGCTTTCTTT. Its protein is CASETGVFGTEAFF.

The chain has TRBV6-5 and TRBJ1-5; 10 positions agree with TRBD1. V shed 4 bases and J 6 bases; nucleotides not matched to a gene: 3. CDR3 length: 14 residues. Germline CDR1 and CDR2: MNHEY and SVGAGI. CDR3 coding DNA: TGTGCCAGCAGTTCCGGGACAGGGGTTCAGCCCCAGCATTTT. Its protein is CASSSGTGVQPQHF.

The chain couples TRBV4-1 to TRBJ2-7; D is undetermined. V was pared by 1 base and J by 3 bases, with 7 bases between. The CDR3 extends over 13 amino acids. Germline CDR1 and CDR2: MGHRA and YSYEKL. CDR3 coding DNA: TGCGCCAGCAGCCAAGGATTCGGCTACGAGCAGTACTTC. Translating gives CASSQGFGYEQYF.

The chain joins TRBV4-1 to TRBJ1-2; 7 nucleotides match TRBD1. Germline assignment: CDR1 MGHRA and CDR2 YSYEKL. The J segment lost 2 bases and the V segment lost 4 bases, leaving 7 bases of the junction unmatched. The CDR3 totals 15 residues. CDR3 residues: CASSPPGQVNYGYTF. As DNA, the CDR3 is TGCGCCAGCAGCCCCCCTGGACAGGTAAACTATGGCTACACCTTC.

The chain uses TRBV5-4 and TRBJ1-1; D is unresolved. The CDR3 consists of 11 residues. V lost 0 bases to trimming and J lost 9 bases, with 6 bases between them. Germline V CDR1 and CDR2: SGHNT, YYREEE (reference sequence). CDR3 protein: CASSLGLQAFF. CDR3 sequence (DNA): TGTGCCAGCAGCTTGGGCCTACAAGCTTTCTTT.

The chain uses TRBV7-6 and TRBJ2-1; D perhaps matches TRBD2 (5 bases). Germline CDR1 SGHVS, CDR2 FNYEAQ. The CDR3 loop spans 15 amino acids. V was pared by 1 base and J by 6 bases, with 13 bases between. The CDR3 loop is CASSLEAGRVNEQFF. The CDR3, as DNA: TGTGCCAGCAGCTTAGAGGCTGGGCGGGTCAATGAGCAGTTCTTC.

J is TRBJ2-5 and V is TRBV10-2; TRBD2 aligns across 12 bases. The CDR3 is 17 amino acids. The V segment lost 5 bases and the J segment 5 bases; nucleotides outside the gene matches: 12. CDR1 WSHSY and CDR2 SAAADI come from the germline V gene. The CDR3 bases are TGCGCCAGCAGTTGGGAACTAGCGGGAGGTCCTGGGGAGACCCAGTACTTC. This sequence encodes CASSWELAGGPGETQYF.

The CDR3, as DNA: TGTGCCAGCAGCCAACCTTTGTCCTACGAGCAGTACTTC. Protein product: CASSQPLSYEQYF. V is TRBV7-9 and J is TRBJ2-7; D gene unclear. The CDR3 is 13 amino acids. The germline V gene encodes CDR1 SEHNR and CDR2 FQNEAQ (reference sequence). V lost 5 bases to trimming and J lost 1 base, with 9 bases between them.

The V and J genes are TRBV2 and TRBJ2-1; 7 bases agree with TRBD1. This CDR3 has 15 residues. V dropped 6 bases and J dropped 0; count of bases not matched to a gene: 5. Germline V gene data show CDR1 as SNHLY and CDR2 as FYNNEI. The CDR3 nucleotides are TGTGCCAGCAGAACGGGACAGAGCTCCTACAATGAGCAGTTCTTC. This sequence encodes CASRTGQSSYNEQFF. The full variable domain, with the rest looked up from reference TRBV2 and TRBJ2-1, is EPEVTQTPSHQVTQMGQEVILRCVPISNHLYFYWYRQILGQKVEFLVSFYNNEISEKSEIFDDQFSVERPDGSNFTLKIRSTKLEDSAMYFCASRTGQSSYNEQFFGPGTRLTVL.

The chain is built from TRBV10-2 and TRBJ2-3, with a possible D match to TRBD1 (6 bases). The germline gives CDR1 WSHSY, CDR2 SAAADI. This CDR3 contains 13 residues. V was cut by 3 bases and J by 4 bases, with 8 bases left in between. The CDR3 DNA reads TGCGCCAGCAGTGACAGGGGTCCAGATACGCAGTATTTT. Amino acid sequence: CASSDRGPDTQYF.

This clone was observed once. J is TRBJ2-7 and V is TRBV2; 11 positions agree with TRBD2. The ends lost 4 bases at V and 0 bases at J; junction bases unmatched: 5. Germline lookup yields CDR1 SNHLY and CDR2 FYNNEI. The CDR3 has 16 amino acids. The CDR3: CASSGWTSGHSYEQYF. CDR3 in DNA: TGTGCCAGCAGTGGTTGGACTAGCGGGCACTCCTACGAGCAGTACTTC.